This TCR beta chain was obtained from a study of cytomegalovirus exposure and HLA in healthy donors. The study's findings and limits: Clonal expansion, a later analysis showed, was greater in HLA-associated TCR beta chains than in equally common others. Researchers reported in a later analysis that a missense DCLRE1C variant was tied to TCR beta V- and J-gene trimming. Specificity of a few CMV-associated chains for CMV antigens was verified in vitro.

Trimming removed 5 bases from V and 1 base from J; junction bases left unmatched: 3. CDR3 length: 13 residues. The germline V gene encodes CDR1 SQVTM and CDR2 ANQGSEA. A note on this clone: Its antigen is unidentified.

It was with 60 Vbeta and 13 Jbeta primers that the PCR ran. Sequencing was performed with immunoSEQ multiplex PCR; in TCRdb, only in-frame clones are kept and a portion is missing. The repertoire includes 85,000 to 100,000 clones, 75% to 90% of them detected once, and less than 2.5% sits in the top ten. The clonotype comes from a man aged 18-30 years in good health and CMV-seronegative. The sequencing input was PBMCs. This chain connects TRBV29-1 to TRBJ2-3, with 7 bases fitting TRBD1. This CDR3 is CSVRTGGTDTQYF. The CDR3 DNA follows: TGCAGCGTTAGGACAGGAGGCACAGATACGCAGTATTTT.